This T cell receptor (beta chain) stems from a study of T-cell memory formation after mild COVID-19. The study, taken as a whole, reports: Second-wave clones reaching peak frequency on day 37 lacked confirmed SARS-CoV-2 specificity. There were some responding clones in pre-infection memory, which suggested that cross-reactive memory had joined.

TCRdb re-called the 5' RACE reads with MiXCR, one entry per CDR3 protein. The table includes approximately 260,000 distinct CDR3 sequences, about 17% detected once. On this clonotype: Its specificity is unknown.

CDR3 length: 17 residues. Sequences were obtained from PBMCs or a T cell subset sorted from them (not recorded which). The chain carries TRBV21-1 and TRBJ2-7; TRBD2, the table's D call, was not compared with the DNA. TRBV21-1 is an annotated pseudogene. The source of this sequence is a man aged 18-30 years who had mild COVID-19 (a few samples of this study predate the infection). Cell type and time point are not known. The CDR3 region has the DNA TGTGCCAGCAGCATACAGGTTGTGGGAGGGTATTACTACGAGCAGTACTTC. Its protein product is CASSIQVVGGYYYEQYF.